Below, one TCR beta chain is given with its context. Clones were read by immunoSEQ multiplex PCR, and TCRdb kept only the in-frame ones, dropping some. This sample has some 290,000 clones, with around 90% found just once. CDR3 length: 15 residues. Germline values: CDR1 MNHNS, CDR2 SASEGT. V was cut by 2 bases and J by 6 bases, with 13 bases left in between. This record belongs to a study of cytomegalovirus exposure and HLA in healthy donors. The rearrangement uses TRBV6-1 and TRBJ2-2; no clear D. Sequenced: PBMCs. The TCR sequence derives from a man aged 25 to 45 in good health and CMV-seronegative. For the CDR3, the DNA is TGTGCCAGCAGTGAAAAGATATATCAGTCCGGGGAGCTGTTTTTT. This codes for CASSEKIYQSGELFF.